A selection of T cell receptor beta chains follows, all from one sample in a study of identical twins. TCRdb processed the 5' RACE reads anew with MiXCR; each CDR3 protein has one entry. The sample lists roughly 230,000 distinct CDR3 sequences, about 8% seen once, with over 2.5% in the top ten. Separately, the same data were catalogued under a study of yellow fever vaccine responses in identical twins.

Sequenced sample: CD8+ T cells sorted from blood. Receptors originate from a woman under 30 in good health. Both conserved end residues are trimmed from each CDR3. A D gene is named only where the DNA matches it firmly. Not every row has a clone size; where given, it reads once, few, many or a size class.

V	size	D	CDR3
TRBV27	-	TRBD2	ASRSSGRYTDTQY
TRBV15	many	-	ATSPTSGASNEKLF
TRBV7-9	few	TRBD2	ASFTGLGNEQF
TRBV20-1	-	TRBD1	SASESGQDYNEQF
TRBV4-1	-	-	ASSQYEDTGELF
TRBV12-3/TRBV12-4	many	TRBD1	ASSSGTGDTDTQY
TRBV14	-	TRBD1	ASSHLPGQDYEQY
TRBV7-9	many	-	ASSLLPTGELF
TRBV27	-	-	ASSSNRDFTGELF
TRBV4-3	many	-	ASSQDGEALSSYNEQF
TRBV27	-	TRBD2	ARLKVAGGPAGSYNEQF
TRBV29-1	-	TRBD2	SGRGGNRELF
TRBV5-1	many	-	ASSLELAGEQY
TRBV28	few	TRBD2	ASSLAGAGGSYNEQF
TRBV6-1	few	-	ASSPVAVNYGYT
TRBV5-1	many	TRBD2	ASSLESLGPLAGVYNEQF
TRBV7-9	-	-	ASSLPGTFEAF
TRBV28	-	TRBD2	ASSPHTSGSLEQY
TRBV9	many	-	ASSVGGRSNQPQH
TRBV6-5	many	-	ASSYGGTEAF
TRBV5-5	-	-	ASSWDLGDNEQF
TRBV7-6	many	TRBD2	ASSPQRGNLQETQY
TRBV29-1	many	-	SVLHRETGANVLT
TRBV28	-	-	ASSPGARGKD
TRBV5-1	-	TRBD2	ASSPTGLGTDTQY
TRBV7-9	-	TRBD2	ASSFQSGRTTDTQY
TRBV4-1	few	TRBD2	ASSQEASGRLPSAYNEQF
TRBV3-1	many	TRBD2	ASSQLVLAGPLEQY
TRBV2	few	TRBD2	ASSDLTSGNREQY
TRBV14	few	-	ASSQAGLDMSGSYNEQF
TRBV12-3/TRBV12-4	-	-	ASSLRGRHQYNEQF
TRBV4-3	many	-	ASSLDRTGYGYT
TRBV7-2	-	TRBD2	ASSLSDGLAGAGELF
TRBV27	-	-	ASRRGSTNEKLF
TRBV7-8	few	-	ASSSSQGGGETQY
TRBV30	few	TRBD2	AWSGTSGADTQY
TRBV20-1	-	-	SANPDLASSSYEQY
TRBV27	-	-	ASSFDSPAYEQY
TRBV29-1	-	-	SVEPQGPLGYT
TRBV20-1	many	-	SARPWGSYEQY
TRBV3-1	many	TRBD2	ASSQELGLGLASYNEQF
TRBV7-3	few	TRBD1	ASSSTRQGDEQF
TRBV12-3/TRBV12-4	many	-	ASRGAGLHPADTQY
TRBV7-8	many	TRBD2	ASSSWTSGLVEEQY
TRBV5-1	-	-	ASSEDFYEQY
TRBV10-3	-	TRBD1	ATADRETGELF
TRBV20-1	many	TRBD2	SAKLAAQDTGELF
TRBV7-9	few	-	ASSPWTEPYEQY